Presented here are 7 T cell receptor beta chains from one specimen sequenced in a study of blood T cells in healthy people across ages. Alongside a J-beta primer mix, a sample-barcoded 5' primer served in a second PCR lasting about 7 to 12 cycles. From the 5' RACE reads, TCRdb called clonotypes with MiXCR, one entry per CDR3 protein. The table includes around 800,000 distinct CDR3 sequences, about 53% detected once. Material: blood. Every receptor here comes from a man of 80 years or more in good health.

Notes on this clonotype: A read error may produce the germline difference seen at one junction end. The chain has TRBV7-9 and TRBJ1-1; D perhaps matches TRBD1 (5 bases). The CDR3 extends over 14 amino acids. From germline, CDR1 is SEHNR and CDR2 FQNEAQ (reference sequence). The CDR3: CASSVGHQNAEAFF. The CDR3 DNA follows: TGTGCCAGCAGCGTCGGACACCAGAACGCTGAAGCTTTCTTT.

Note on this clonotype: The junction differs from germline at one of its ends, possibly a read error. This rearrangement joins TRBV2 to TRBJ2-4; the match to TRBD2 covers 8 bases. Near its end, the DNA agrees better with TRBJ2-7, so the J call may be wrong. This CDR3 is built from 12 residues. Germline CDR1 is SNHLY and CDR2 is FYNNEI. CDR3 sequence: CTRGGLAYEQYF. CDR3 coding DNA: TGTACCAGGGGTGGACTAGCTTACGAGCAGTACTTC.

In this sample, this clonotype turned up many times. This chain connects TRBV3-1 to TRBJ2-1; D may be TRBD1 (5 bases). The CDR3 has 13 amino acids. V was pared by 3 bases and J by 5 bases, with 8 bases between. Germline CDR1 LGHDT, CDR2 YNNKEL (reference sequence). CDR3 sequence: CASSQLTDNEQFF. The CDR3 DNA follows: TGTGCCAGCAGCCAGCTGACAGACAATGAGCAGTTCTTC.

The gene calls are TRBV28 and TRBJ2-1; TRBD2 aligns across 10 bases. V shed 3 bases, J shed 5 bases, and the junction held 10 bases outside the gene matches. The V gene's germline CDR1 is MDHEN and CDR2 SYDVKM. CDR3 length: 17 residues. The CDR3 sequence is CASSFPLSGRPDNEQFF. In nucleotides, the CDR3 is TGTGCCAGCAGTTTTCCCCTTAGCGGGAGGCCTGACAATGAGCAGTTCTTC.

This clonotype turned up a few times. The CDR3 bases are TGTGCCAGCAGCAGGCTAGCGGGGCTAGGGGAGCAGTTCTTC. This sequence encodes CASSRLAGLGEQFF. J is TRBJ2-1 and V is TRBV7-9; 9 positions match TRBD2. V gave up 5 bases and J gave up 10 bases; unmatched junction bases: 9. This CDR3 spans 14 amino acids. Germline CDR1 and CDR2: SEHNR and FQNEAQ (reference sequence).

The genes are TRBV27 and TRBJ1-5, with 7 nucleotides matching TRBD1. This CDR3 has 14 amino acids. V trimming: 6 bases; J trimming: 6 bases; junction bases outside the gene matches: 8. Germline V gene sequence: CDR1 MNHEY, CDR2 SMNVEV (reference sequence). The CDR3 here is CASRRQGLGQPQHF. The CDR3 nucleotides are TGTGCCAGCAGACGACAGGGTTTGGGTCAGCCCCAGCATTTT.

The chain joins TRBV5-1 to TRBJ2-1; TRBD1 aligns across 9 bases. V was clipped by 0 bases and J by 6 bases; unmatched bases: 7. The CDR3 covers 16 residues. CDR1 is SGHRS, CDR2 YFSETQ, per germline. The CDR3 reads CASSLEGPDRGNEQFF. For the CDR3, the DNA is TGCGCCAGCAGCTTGGAGGGGCCGGACAGGGGCAATGAGCAGTTCTTC.